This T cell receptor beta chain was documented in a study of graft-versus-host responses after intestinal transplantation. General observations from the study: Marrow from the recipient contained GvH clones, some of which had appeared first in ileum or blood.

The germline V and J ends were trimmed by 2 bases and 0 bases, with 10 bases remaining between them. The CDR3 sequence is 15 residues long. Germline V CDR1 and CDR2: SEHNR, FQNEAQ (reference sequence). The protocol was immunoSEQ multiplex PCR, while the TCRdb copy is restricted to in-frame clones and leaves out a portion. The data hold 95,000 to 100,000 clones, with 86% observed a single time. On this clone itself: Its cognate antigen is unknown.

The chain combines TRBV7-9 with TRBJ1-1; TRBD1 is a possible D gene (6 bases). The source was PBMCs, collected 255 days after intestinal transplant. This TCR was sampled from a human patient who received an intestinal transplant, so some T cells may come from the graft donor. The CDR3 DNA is TGTGCCAGCAGCTTAACAGGGATCATGAACACTGAAGCTTTCTTT. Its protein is CASSLTGIMNTEAFF. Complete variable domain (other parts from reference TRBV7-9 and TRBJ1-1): DTGVSQNPRHKITKRGQNVTFRCDPISEHNRLYWYRQTLGQGPEFLTYFQNEAQLEKSRLLSDRFSAERPKGSFSTLEIQRTEQGDSAMYLCASSLTGIMNTEAFFGQGTRLTVV.